These 22 T cell receptor beta chains share one sample of origin, sequenced in a study of Graves' ophthalmopathy and Graves' hyperthyroidism. From RNA, the CDR3 regions of TCR beta chains were amplified and sequenced. Scientists carried out first-round RT-PCR using HTBI primers and then a second-round multiplex PCR. From the multiplex PCR reads, TCRdb called clonotypes with MiXCR, one entry per CDR3 protein. The profile shows fewer than 650,000 distinct CDR3 sequences, about 20% of them singletons. Sequencing was performed on peripheral blood. The receptors stem from a woman younger than 35 with stable Graves' hyperthyroidism. Some clones in this sample may be carry-over from other donors' samples.

This clonotype came up a few times. In nucleotides, the CDR3 is TGTGCCAGCAGCTGGCGAATGAACACTGAAGCTTTCTTT. This codes for CASSWRMNTEAFF. The rearrangement uses TRBV7-9 and TRBJ1-1, with D hard to call. The CDR3 length is 13 residues. In germline, CDR1 is SEHNR, CDR2 FQNEAQ (reference sequence). The germline V and J ends were trimmed by 4 bases and 0 bases, with 6 bases remaining between them.

The rearrangement links TRBV28 to TRBJ2-7, with a weak D call TRBD2 (6 bases). Germline assignment: CDR1 MDHEN and CDR2 SYDVKM. The V end was cut by 3 bases, the J end by 5 bases, with 14 bases between. The CDR3 covers 14 residues. The CDR3 nucleotides read TGTGCCAGCAGTTTTCGGGACTTAAGGAACGAGCAGTACTTC. Amino acids: CASSFRDLRNEQYF.

This clonotype came up many times. The chain carries TRBV11-2 and TRBJ2-7, with D maybe TRBD2 (5 bases). CDR3 size: 13 residues. V was pared by 5 bases and J by 6 bases, with 14 bases between. Germline loops: CDR1 SGHAT, CDR2 FQNNGV. CDR3 in amino acids: CASSKSDSLEQYF. Written as DNA, the CDR3 is TGTGCCAGCAGCAAATCGGACTCCCTCGAGCAGTACTTC.

This clonotype was seen many times. J is TRBJ2-7 and V is TRBV30; maybe TRBD1 (6 bases). Between the trimmed V and J ends, which lost 5 bases and 2 bases, there was a span of 16 bases. This CDR3 is 14 amino acids long. The V gene's germline CDR1 is GTSNPN and CDR2 SVGIG (reference sequence). The CDR3 loop is CAWRTGQNPYEQYF. The CDR3 DNA is TGTGCCTGGCGCACTGGACAGAATCCCTACGAGCAGTACTTC.

This rearrangement joins TRBV6-1 to TRBJ2-7, with TRBD1 as a possible D gene (5 bases). V lost 6 bases to trimming and J lost 6 bases, with 9 bases between them. CDR1 and CDR2 (germline): MNHNS, SASEGT. The CDR3 spans 11 residues. The CDR3: CASRRQGEQYF. DNA for the CDR3: TGTGCCAGCAGACGTCAGGGCGAGCAGTACTTC.

To note about this clonotype: A single base separates this from a much larger clone, so it may be a read error. V and J are TRBV10-2 and TRBJ2-7; D uncertain. Germline CDR1 and CDR2: WSHSY and SAAADI. V lost 10 bases and J 7 bases, leaving 14 bases between the germline ends. The CDR3 has 11 amino acids. In DNA form, the CDR3 reads TGCGCCACCACGGACGTGAGAGAGCAGTACTTC. It translates to CATTDVREQYF.

The gene calls are TRBV2 and TRBJ1-6; D uncertain. V lost 0 bases and J 14 bases, leaving 11 bases between the germline ends. This CDR3 is built from 13 residues. Germline V gene lookup returns CDR1 SNHLY and CDR2 FYNNEI. The CDR3 region is CASSEASSSALHF. CDR3 DNA: TGTGCCAGCAGTGAAGCGAGTTCCTCAGCCCTCCACTTT.

This clonotype was picked up many times. This chain uses TRBV30 with TRBJ2-3; the match to TRBD2 covers 7 bases. V lost 1 base, J lost 0 bases, and 10 bases stayed unmatched. Germline V gives CDR1 GTSNPN, CDR2 SVGIG (reference sequence). The CDR3 is 17 residues long. The CDR3 is CAWSASHTSVSTDTQYF. DNA for the CDR3: TGTGCCTGGAGTGCTTCCCATACTAGCGTGAGCACAGATACGCAGTATTTT.

Points on this clonotype: A clone one base away is much larger, so this may be a read error. The J gene is TRBJ1-5, the V gene TRBV7-2; the D gene is possibly TRBD1 (6 bases). Germline assignment: CDR1 SGHTA and CDR2 FQGNSA. This CDR3 has 14 amino acids. CDR3 protein: CASSSRGQSQPQQF. The CDR3 nucleotides read TGTGCCAGCAGCTCCCGGGGGCAATCGCAGCCCCAGCAGTTT. Complete variable domain (other parts from reference TRBV7-2 and TRBJ1-5): GAGVSQSPSNKVTEKGKDVELRCDPISGHTALYWYRQSLGQGLEFLIYFQGNSAPDKSGLPSDRFSAERTGGSVSTLTIQRTQQEDSAVYLCASSSRGQSQPQQFGDGTRLSIL.

The chain is built from TRBV6-1 and TRBJ1-2; D gene unclear. The CDR3 is 12 amino acids. Germline V gene data show CDR1 as MNHNS and CDR2 as SASEGT. The ends were cut back, 9 bases at V and 4 bases at J, with 12 bases in the middle. Here the CDR3 reads CASPGHRYGYTF. For the CDR3, the DNA is TGTGCCAGTCCCGGGCACCGCTATGGCTACACCTTC.

The table lists this clonotype with many counts. The chain joins TRBV7-9 to TRBJ1-1, with TRBD1 matching 8 bases. The trim removed 3 bases at V and 2 bases at J, leaving 5 bases unmatched. The CDR3 is 15 residues long. Germline V CDR1 and CDR2: SEHNR, FQNEAQ (reference sequence). CDR3 amino acids: CASSLADRGNTEAFF. The CDR3 DNA follows: TGTGCCAGCAGCTTGGCCGACAGGGGTAACACTGAAGCTTTCTTT.

A few counts support this clonotype. V usage is TRBV19 and J usage is TRBJ1-5; no clear D gene. This CDR3 region has 13 residues. The germline V and J ends were trimmed by 5 bases and 7 bases, with 12 bases remaining between them. Germline V gives CDR1 LNHDA, CDR2 SQIVND (reference sequence). The CDR3 DNA is TGTGCCAGTAGTGTTCAATCGCGGCAGCCCCAGCATTTT. This translates into CASSVQSRQPQHF.

This clonotype was counted ten times or more. This sequence joins TRBV9 and TRBJ1-1, with TRBD1 identical over 10 bases. The CDR3 loop spans 19 amino acids. Unmatched junction bases numbered 16, after V lost 0 bases and J lost 5 bases. CDR1 SGDLS and CDR2 YYNGEE come from the germline V gene. The CDR3 bases are TGTGCCAGCAGCGTAGCTCCTCCGGGACAGGGGCTTGGGAAGACTGAAGCTTTCTTT. As protein: CASSVAPPGQGLGKTEAFF.

In its sample, this clonotype was seen a few times. This chain connects TRBV12-3 or TRBV12-4 to TRBJ2-7, with D possibly being TRBD1 (6 bases). This CDR3 has 12 amino acids. V gave up 5 bases and J gave up 6 bases, with 11 bases separating them. This CDR3 is CASSLNRVEQYF. The CDR3 DNA follows: TGTGCCAGCAGTCTCAACAGGGTCGAGCAGTACTTC.

This clonotype was recorded many times. The chain has TRBV7-8 and TRBJ2-2, with 7 bases aligning to TRBD2. The ends lost 6 bases at V and 3 bases at J; junction bases unmatched: 13. Germline CDR1 reads SGHVS; CDR2 reads FQNEAQ. The CDR3 runs to 17 residues. The CDR3 loop reads CASRKRGVSFYTGELFF. CDR3 sequence (DNA): TGTGCCAGCAGAAAGCGGGGAGTGAGTTTTTACACCGGGGAGCTGTTTTTT. Together with reference TRBV7-8 and TRBJ2-2, the CDR3 gives the full variable domain: GAGVSQSPRYKVAKRGQDVALRCDPISGHVSLFWYQQALGQGPEFLTYFQNEAQLDKSGLPSDRFFAERPEGSVSTLKIQRTQQEDSAVYLCASRKRGVSFYTGELFFGEGSRLTVL.

This clonotype showed up many times. The gene calls are TRBV20-1 and TRBJ1-1, with D possibly being TRBD1 (5 bases). The CDR3 covers 13 residues. With 1 base removed from V and 4 bases from J, the gap between germline ends came to 10 bases. Germline CDR1 reads DFQATT; CDR2 reads SNEGSKA (reference sequence). The CDR3 bases are TGCAGTGCTAGAGTGGAGGGGATCACTGAAGCTTTCTTT. It translates to CSARVEGITEAFF.

This clonotype was seen ten or more times. The chain joins TRBV19 to TRBJ1-2; 7 positions match TRBD1. CDR1 is LNHDA and CDR2 is SQIVND in the germline V gene (reference sequence). With 7 bases clipped from V and 4 bases from J, the junction kept 12 bases outside the gene matches. The CDR3 has 15 amino acids. The CDR3 is CASMPLNRGSYGYTF. The CDR3 DNA is TGTGCCAGTATGCCCTTGAACAGGGGCAGCTATGGCTACACCTTC.

This clonotype was counted ten times or more. The chain recombines TRBV28 with TRBJ1-5, with D uncertain. Germline CDR1 MDHEN, CDR2 SYDVKM. The CDR3 is 13 residues long. V was shortened by 3 bases and J by 4 bases, with 7 bases between the two germline ends. The CDR3 reads CASSFTENQPQHF. CDR3 nucleotide sequence: TGTGCCAGCAGTTTCACCGAGAATCAGCCCCAGCATTTT.

This clonotype came up a few times. The genes are TRBV19 and TRBJ1-2, with 10 positions matching TRBD1. Trimming at V came to 6 bases and at J to 3 bases, leaving 7 bases not matched to a gene. This CDR3 is built from 15 residues. Germline values: CDR1 LNHDA, CDR2 SQIVND (reference sequence). CDR3 protein: CASRPAGTGDYGYTF. The CDR3 DNA follows: TGTGCCAGTAGACCTGCCGGGACAGGGGACTATGGCTACACCTTC.

Ten or more counts support this clonotype. The chain combines TRBV30 with TRBJ2-5; D might be TRBD1 or TRBD2, each matching 5 bases. The CDR3 consists of 12 residues. Germline values: CDR1 GTSNPN, CDR2 SVGIG (reference sequence). Trimming pared 1 base from V and 8 bases from J, leaving 11 bases between. The CDR3 DNA is TGTGCCTGGAGTGCGGGGCTTAATACCCAGTACTTC. It translates to CAWSAGLNTQYF. The complete variable domain, with remaining parts taken from reference TRBV30 and TRBJ2-5, reads SQTIHQWPATLVQPVGSPLSLECTVEGTSNPNLYWYRQAAGRGLQLLFYSVGIGQISSEVPQNLSASRPQDRQFILSSKKLLLSDSGFYLCAWSAGLNTQYFGPGTRLLVL.

In its sample, this clonotype was seen many times. V gene TRBV11-2 combines with J gene TRBJ1-2; D possibly corresponds to TRBD1 (5 bases). Germline CDR1 and CDR2: SGHAT and FQNNGV. CDR3 size: 13 residues. V dropped 1 base and J dropped 8 bases, with 11 bases sitting between them. The CDR3: CASSLVGGIGYTF. In DNA, the CDR3 is TGTGCCAGCAGCTTAGTGGGGGGAATCGGCTACACCTTC.

Ten or more counts support this clonotype. The chain couples TRBV20-1 to TRBJ2-7; D is tentatively TRBD1 or TRBD2 (5 bases each). Germline values: CDR1 DFQATT, CDR2 SNEGSKA (reference sequence). V lost 3 bases and J lost 0, with 12 bases in between. The CDR3 sequence is 14 residues long. The CDR3 DNA is TGCAGTGCTAGTGAGGGGACCTACTCCTACGAGCAGTACTTC. As protein: CSASEGTYSYEQYF.